What follows are 26 T cell receptor beta chains derived from one specimen sequenced in a study of tumor and adjacent non-tumor tissue in lung cancer. The library came from three nested PCR rounds adapted from ARM-PCR protocols. TCRdb fed the multiplex PCR reads into MiXCR, producing one record per CDR3 protein. The sample includes about 200,000 distinct CDR3 sequences, over 55% of them seen just once. This sample's RNA came from whole unsorted tissue. Sequencing used lung tumor tissue. These receptors all stem from a man aged 55 to 70 with non-small cell lung cancer.

The V call is TRBV10-1, the J call TRBJ2-3, with D unresolved. The CDR3 length is 14 residues. CDR1 is WNHNN, CDR2 SYGVQD, per germline (reference sequence). Trimming took 4 bases from V and 3 from J, leaving 11 bases between them. The CDR3: CASSVREPTDTQYF. CDR3 bases: TGCGCCAGCAGTGTCCGAGAACCTACAGATACGCAGTATTTT.

The chain uses TRBV7-2 and TRBJ1-5; no firm D call. The CDR3 is 15 residues long. V lost 1 base, J lost 3 bases, and 10 bases lay in between. CDR1 and CDR2 from the germline V gene are SGHTA and FQGNSA. CDR3 loop: CASSLEGSANQPQHF. The CDR3 DNA is TGTGCCAGCAGCTTAGAAGGGAGCGCCAATCAGCCCCAGCATTTT.

In the case of this clonotype: The limits of the CDR3 on the DNA are not certain, so only TCRdb's listed CDR3 is given. The chain recombines TRBV11-3 with TRBJ2-1; whether TRBD2, the table's D call, matches the DNA was not checked. Looked up from germline, CDR1 is SGHNT and CDR2 is YENEEA. The CDR3 length is 17 residues, termini included. The CDR3 reads CASSLVGGGSVFNEQLF.

The table lists this clonotype with many counts. The V call is TRBV11-2, the J call TRBJ1-4; 7 bases match TRBD1. The germline V gene encodes CDR1 SGHAT and CDR2 FQNNGV. This CDR3 comprises 14 residues. Germline trimming cut 5 bases from V and 5 bases from J; bases unmatched to any gene: 5. The CDR3: CASSPGQPNEKLFF. DNA for the CDR3: TGTGCCAGCAGCCCGGGACAGCCAAATGAAAAACTGTTTTTT.

With respect to this clonotype: The junction differs from germline at one of its ends, possibly a read error. The genes are TRBV4-3 and TRBJ2-4, with D perhaps TRBD2 (5 bases). CDR1 LGHNA and CDR2 YSLEER come from the germline V gene. The CDR3 has 18 residues. The CDR3 DNA sequence: TGCGCCAGCATCCAAACGAACCGACCGGGGTGGGGAAAAAACATTCAGTACTTC. Translated, it gives CASIQTNRPGWGKNIQYF.

A note on this clonotype: A much larger clone is a single base away; this may be a read error. The conserved closing phenylalanine or tryptophan is absent in this CDR3, likely reflecting a read error. V and J are TRBV4-2 and TRBJ2-3, with TRBD2 identical over 7 bases. This CDR3 is built from 17 residues. The trim removed 1 base at V and 10 bases at J, leaving 17 bases unmatched. The germline V gene has CDR1 LGHNA and CDR2 YNFKEQ. The CDR3 region is CASSQANEGGPVPAQYL. CDR3 bases: TGTGCCAGCAGCCAAGCAAATGAGGGAGGGCCGGTCCCTGCGCAGTATTTG.

The chain joins TRBV11-3 to TRBJ2-7; D is uncertain. The CDR3 contains 11 residues. Germline V gene lookup returns CDR1 SGHNT and CDR2 YENEEA. The CDR3 bases are TGTACCAACAGCTTACAGTACGAGCAGTACTTC. As protein: CTNSLQYEQYF.

Points on this clonotype: One end of the junction is discordant with germline, which a read error may explain. This chain connects TRBV12-3 or TRBV12-4 to TRBJ2-3; D is unresolved. The CDR3 is 13 residues long. The CDR3 DNA follows: TGTGCCAGAACCCCCGTTAGCATAGATACGCAGTGTTTT. It specifies CARTPVSIDTQCF.

Of note for this clonotype: With a much larger clone just one base away, this may be a read error. The CDR3 here is CNVKSQGGTEAFF. The DNA of the CDR3 is TGCAATGTTAAGAGTCAAGGGGGCACTGAAGCTTTCTTT. The chain is built from TRBV20-1 and TRBJ1-1; maybe TRBD1 (6 bases). Germline CDR1 is DFQATT and CDR2 is SNEGSKA (reference sequence). This CDR3 has 13 residues.

In regard to this clonotype: A single base separates this from a much larger clone, so it may be a read error. The chain combines TRBV29-1 with TRBJ1-1; D gene uncertain. CDR3 length: 10 residues. From germline, CDR1 is SQVTM and CDR2 ANQGSEA. The V gene lost 7 bases and the J gene lost 7 bases, with 10 bases spanning the gap. CDR3 in amino acids: CSGGESEAFF. The CDR3 bases are TGCAGCGGCGGCGAGAGTGAAGCTTTCTTT. Complete variable domain (other parts from reference TRBV29-1 and TRBJ1-1): SAVISQKPSRDICQRGTSLTIQCQVDSQVTMMFWYRQQPGQSLTLIATANQGSEATYESGFVIDKFPISRPNLTFSTLTVSNMSPEDSSIYLCSGGESEAFFGQGTRLTVV.

The sample holds one count of this clonotype. An end of the junction differs from the germline gene, which may be a read error. The genes are TRBV29-1 and TRBJ1-1; D is possibly TRBD1 (6 bases). CDR3 size: 13 residues. Germline V lookup: CDR1 SQVTM, CDR2 ANQGSEA. CDR3 loop: CNVAGQQNTEASF. The CDR3, as DNA: TGCAACGTTGCCGGACAGCAGAACACTGAAGCTTCCTTT.

In its sample, this clonotype was seen a few times. Just one base apart from a much larger clone, this may be a read error. The chain recombines TRBV20-1 with TRBJ1-4, with no clear D. Deletions cut 2 bases from V and 3 bases from J, with 7 bases between. From germline, CDR1 is DFQATT and CDR2 SNEGSKA (reference sequence). This CDR3 comprises 13 residues. CDR3 protein: CSARQVPNEKLFF. The CDR3 nucleotides are TGCAGTGCTAGACAGGTCCCTAATGAAAAACTGTTTTTT.

With respect to this clonotype: The junction and the germline gene differ at one end; a read error may be behind it. The rearrangement uses TRBV4-2 and TRBJ2-2; 7 bases are a match to TRBD1. In germline, CDR1 is LGHNA, CDR2 YNFKEQ. The CDR3 consists of 15 residues. DNA for the CDR3: TGTGCCAACAGCCAAGGAACAGGGGACACCGGGGAGCTGTTTTTT. Its translation is CANSQGTGDTGELFF.

The V and J genes are TRBV6-1 and TRBJ2-7; 7 bases agree with TRBD1. Trimming at V came to 8 bases and at J to 5 bases, leaving 12 bases not matched to a gene. This CDR3 comprises 14 residues. CDR1 is MNHNS and CDR2 is SASEGT in the germline V gene. CDR3 bases: TGTGCCAGCTTGGTGCAGGGGGTAAGTGACGAGCAGTACTTC. Translated, it gives CASLVQGVSDEQYF.

The chain joins TRBV6-5 to TRBJ2-7; 10 bases fit TRBD1. The CDR3 sequence is 18 residues long. CDR1 and CDR2 from the germline V gene are MNHEY and SVGAGI. The V and J ends lost 1 base and 0 bases, in that order; junction bases with no gene match: 9. CDR3: CASSYFRQGAGVSYEQYF. The CDR3 bases are TGTGCCAGCAGTTACTTCCGACAGGGGGCCGGAGTCTCCTACGAGCAGTACTTC.

With respect to this clonotype: The junction differs from germline at one of its ends, possibly a read error. The chain employs TRBV7-8 and TRBJ2-1; D ambiguous. The CDR3 totals 14 residues. Germline CDR1 SGHVS, CDR2 FQNEAQ. CDR3 bases: TGTGCCTGCAGCTCCAAAGGTACCTACAATGAGCAGTTCTTC. Its translation is CACSSKGTYNEQFF.

Comments on this clonotype: The junction differs from germline at one of its ends, possibly a read error. The chain uses TRBV11-2 and TRBJ2-1, with D uncertain. The CDR3 loop spans 13 amino acids. The germline V gene encodes CDR1 SGHAT and CDR2 FQNNGV. The CDR3 DNA reads TGTGGCAGCAGCTCTGCATTTCACAATGAGCAGCTCTTC. It yields the protein CGSSSAFHNEQLF.

The V gene is TRBV12-3 or TRBV12-4, the J gene TRBJ2-1, with D possibly TRBD1 on 6 matching bases. V lost 6 bases and J 12 bases, leaving 27 bases between the germline ends. This CDR3 comprises 16 residues. This CDR3 reads CASSPRRAVGADVQFF. The DNA for the CDR3 is TGTGCCAGCAGCCCAAGGCGAGCGGTGGGGGCCGATGTGCAGTTCTTC.

About this clonotype itself: The CDR3 does not end in the conserved phenylalanine or tryptophan, so this is likely a read error. V is TRBV6-1 and J is TRBJ2-2, with a weak D call TRBD1 (5 bases). The CDR3 length is 17 residues. Germline CDR1 MNHNS, CDR2 SASEGT. In nucleotides, the CDR3 is TGTGGTAGCAGCCGATCGATGGGGCCTCGTAACACCGGGGAGCTGTTTTTG. This sequence encodes CGSSRSMGPRNTGELFL.

The chain carries TRBV10-1 and TRBJ1-1; no clear D gene. Germline loops: CDR1 WNHNN, CDR2 SYGVQD (reference sequence). This CDR3 is 16 amino acids long. Trimming pared 0 bases from V and 1 base from J, leaving 12 bases between. CDR3 amino acids: CASSESSELSNTEAFF. The DNA of the CDR3 is TGCGCCAGCAGTGAGTCTAGTGAGCTTTCGAACACTGAAGCTTTCTTT.

Points on this clonotype: Because it lacks the conserved phenylalanine or tryptophan at the end, this CDR3 is likely a read error. The genes are TRBV10-1 and TRBJ2-5, with D uncertain. This CDR3 comprises 14 residues. Germline V gene lookup returns CDR1 WNHNN and CDR2 SYGVQD (reference sequence). Deletions cut 3 bases from V and 2 bases from J, with 10 bases between. CDR3 sequence: CASSDYGQQETQYL. As DNA, the CDR3 is TGCGCCAGCAGTGATTACGGGCAACAAGAGACCCAGTACCTC.

A few counts support this clonotype. This chain joins TRBV6-6 and TRBJ2-5, with 8 bases fitting TRBD1. There are 13 residues in the CDR3. The germline V gene encodes CDR1 MNHNY and CDR2 SVGAGI (reference sequence). V lost 5 bases to trimming and J lost 5 bases; unmatched junction nucleotides: 4. CDR3 bases: TGTGCCAGCAGTAAGGACAGGGCGGAGACCCAGTACTTC. Translation gives CASSKDRAETQYF.

On this clonotype itself: The CDR3 carries no conserved terminal phenylalanine or tryptophan, so it likely arises from a read error. No DNA is shown, since the ends of the CDR3 on it are uncertain; the CDR3 is the one TCRdb lists. This sequence joins TRBV11-3 and TRBJ2-7. Per the germline V gene, CDR1 is SGHNT and CDR2 is YENEEA. The CDR3 region is 12 residues in length, termini included. The CDR3 loop is CVSSLGLVEMYL.

This clonotype has a count of ten or more. V and J are TRBV10-2 and TRBJ2-1, with TRBD2 identical over 11 bases. The V gene end was trimmed by 10 bases and the J gene end by 3 bases; junction bases not matched to a gene: 5. The CDR3 totals 14 residues. Per the germline V gene, CDR1 is WSHSY and CDR2 is SAAADI. CDR3 DNA sequence: TGCGCCACCAGGGGACTAGCGGTCTACAATGAGCAGTTCTTC. It is translated as CATRGLAVYNEQFF.

Remarks on this clonotype: A much larger clone differs by one base, so this may be a read error. The J gene is TRBJ2-1, the V gene TRBV7-8, with TRBD1 matching over 9 bases. The germline gives CDR1 SGHVS, CDR2 FQNEAQ. This CDR3 has 14 amino acids. CDR3 region: CGSTLDRGYNEQFF. The CDR3 nucleotides read TGTGGCAGCACCCTGGACAGGGGTTACAATGAGCAGTTCTTC.

Details on this clonotype: The missing conserved phenylalanine or tryptophan at the end of this CDR3 makes a read error likely. Here the CDR3 reads CSVGTGNTEAFY. DNA of the CDR3: TGCAGCGTTGGGACAGGTAACACTGAAGCTTTCTAT. This sequence joins TRBV29-1 and TRBJ1-1; TRBD1 matches 7 bases. The CDR3 runs to 12 residues. Per germline, CDR1 SQVTM and CDR2 ANQGSEA. V lost 4 bases to trimming and J lost 2 bases; unmatched junction nucleotides: 1.